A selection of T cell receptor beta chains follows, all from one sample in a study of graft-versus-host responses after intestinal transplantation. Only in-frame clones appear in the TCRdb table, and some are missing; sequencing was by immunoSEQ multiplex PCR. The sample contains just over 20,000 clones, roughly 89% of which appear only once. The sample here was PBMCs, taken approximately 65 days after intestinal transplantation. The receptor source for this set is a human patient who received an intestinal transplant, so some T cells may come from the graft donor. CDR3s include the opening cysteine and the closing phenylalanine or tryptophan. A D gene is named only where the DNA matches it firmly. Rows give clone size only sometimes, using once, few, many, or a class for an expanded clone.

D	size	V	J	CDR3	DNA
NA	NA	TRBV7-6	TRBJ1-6	CASSPVMGIANSPLHF	TGTGCCAGCAGCCCTGTTATGGGGATTGCTAATTCACCCCTCCACTTT
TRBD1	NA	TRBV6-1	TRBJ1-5	CASSVQGTGHNQPQHF	TGTGCCAGCAGTGTTCAGGGGACAGGGCACAATCAGCCCCAGCATTTT
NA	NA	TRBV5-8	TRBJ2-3	CASSSSTDTQYF	TGTGCCAGCAGCTCGAGCACAGATACGCAGTATTTT
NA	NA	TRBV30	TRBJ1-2	CARPGPANYGYTF	TGTGCCCGGCCGGGACCGGCGAACTATGGCTACACCTTC
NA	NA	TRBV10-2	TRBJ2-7	CASTSQYEQYF	TGCGCCAGCACTTCCCAATACGAGCAGTACTTC
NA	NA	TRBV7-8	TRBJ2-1	CASSLDGGYYNEQFF	TGTGCCAGCAGCTTAGATGGGGGGTATTACAATGAGCAGTTCTTC
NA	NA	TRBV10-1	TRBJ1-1	CASSESLGKHAFF	TGCGCCAGCAGTGAATCCCTAGGCAAGCATGCTTTCTTT
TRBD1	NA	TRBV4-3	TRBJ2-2	CASSQGTGLGLNTGELFF	TGCGCCAGCAGCCAAGGGACAGGGCTAGGCCTGAACACCGGGGAGCTGTTTTTT
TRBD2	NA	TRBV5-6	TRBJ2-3	CASSPGGGNSDTQYF	TGTGCCAGCAGCCCGGGAGGGGGGAATTCTGATACGCAGTATTTT
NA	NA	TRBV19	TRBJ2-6	CATEKDSSGANVLTF	TGTGCCACGGAAAAGGACTCCTCTGGGGCCAACGTCCTGACTTTC
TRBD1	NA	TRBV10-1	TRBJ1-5	CASSPGGGQPQHF	TGCGCCAGCAGTCCAGGGGGCGGTCAGCCCCAGCATTTT
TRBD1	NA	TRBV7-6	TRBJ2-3	CASSLVQGVTDTQYF	TGTGCCAGCAGCTTAGTGCAGGGGGTCACAGATACGCAGTATTTT
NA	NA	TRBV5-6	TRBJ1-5	CASSLSINQPQHF	TGTGCCAGCAGCTTGAGTATAAACCAGCCCCAGCATTTT
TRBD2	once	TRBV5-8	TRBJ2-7	CASSRREGIYYEQYF	TGTGCCAGCAGCCGCCGGGAGGGAATTTACTACGAGCAGTACTTC
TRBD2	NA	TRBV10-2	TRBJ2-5	CASSEPLAGEDQETQYF	TGCGCCAGCAGTGAGCCTCTAGCGGGAGAAGACCAAGAGACCCAGTACTTC
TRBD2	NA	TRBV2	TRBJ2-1	CASSGGLAGDNNEQFF	TGTGCCAGCAGTGGGGGACTAGCGGGGGACAACAATGAGCAGTTCTTC
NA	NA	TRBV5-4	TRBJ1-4	CASSPGRGTNEKLFF	TGTGCCAGCAGCCCAGGAAGGGGAACTAATGAAAAACTGTTTTTT
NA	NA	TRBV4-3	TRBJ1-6	CASSQDRAQHPSSPLHF	TGCGCCAGCAGCCAAGATAGGGCACAGCACCCGAGTTCACCCCTCCACTTT
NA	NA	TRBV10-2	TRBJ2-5	CASSTSYVRETQYF	TGCGCCAGCTCAACTAGCTATGTTCGGGAGACCCAGTACTTC
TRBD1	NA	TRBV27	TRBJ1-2	CASSVGTGSNYGYTF	TGTGCCAGCAGTGTAGGGACAGGGAGTAACTATGGCTACACCTTC
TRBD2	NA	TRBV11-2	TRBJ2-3	CASSLGLAGVERTQYF	TGTGCCAGCAGCCTGGGACTAGCGGGGGTGGAGAGGACGCAGTATTTT
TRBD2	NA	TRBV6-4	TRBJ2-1	CASSPTGGSYNEQFF	TGTGCCAGCAGTCCGACGGGGGGGTCCTACAATGAGCAGTTCTTC
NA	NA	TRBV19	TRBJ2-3	CASSPNTDTQYF	TGTGCCAGTAGTCCCAACACAGATACGCAGTATTTT
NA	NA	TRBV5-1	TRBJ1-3	CASSLDFRSSGNTIYF	TGCGCCAGCAGCTTAGACTTCCGCAGCTCTGGAAACACCATATATTTT
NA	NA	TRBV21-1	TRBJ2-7	CASRTVRDRDPYEQYF	TGTGCCAGCAGAACGGTCCGGGACAGGGATCCCTACGAGCAGTACTTC
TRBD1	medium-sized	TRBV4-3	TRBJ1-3	CASSQEFGQGAGNTIYF	TGCGCCAGCAGCCAAGAGTTTGGACAGGGTGCTGGAAACACCATATATTTT
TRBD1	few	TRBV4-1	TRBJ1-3	CASSQVRLQGQSGNTIYF	TGCGCCAGCAGCCAAGTGAGATTGCAGGGACAGTCTGGAAACACCATATATTTT